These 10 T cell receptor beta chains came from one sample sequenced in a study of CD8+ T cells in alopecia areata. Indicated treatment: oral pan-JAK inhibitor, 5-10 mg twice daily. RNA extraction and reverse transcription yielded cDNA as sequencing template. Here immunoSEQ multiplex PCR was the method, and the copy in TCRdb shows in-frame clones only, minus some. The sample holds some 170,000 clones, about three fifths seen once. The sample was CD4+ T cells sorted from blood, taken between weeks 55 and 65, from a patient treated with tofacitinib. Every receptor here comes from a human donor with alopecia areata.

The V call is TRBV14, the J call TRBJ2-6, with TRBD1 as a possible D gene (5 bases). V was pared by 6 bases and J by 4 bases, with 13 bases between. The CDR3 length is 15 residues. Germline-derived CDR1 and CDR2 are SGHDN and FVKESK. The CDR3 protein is CASREQGPGANVLTF. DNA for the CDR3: TGTGCCAGCAGGGAGCAGGGCCCGGGGGCCAACGTCCTGACTTTC. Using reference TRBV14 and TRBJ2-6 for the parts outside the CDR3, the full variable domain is EAGVTQFPSHSVIEKGQTVTLRCDPISGHDNLYWYRRVMGKEIKFLLHFVKESKQDESGMPNNRFLAERTGGTYSTLKVQPAELEDSGVYFCASREQGPGANVLTFGAGSRLTVL.

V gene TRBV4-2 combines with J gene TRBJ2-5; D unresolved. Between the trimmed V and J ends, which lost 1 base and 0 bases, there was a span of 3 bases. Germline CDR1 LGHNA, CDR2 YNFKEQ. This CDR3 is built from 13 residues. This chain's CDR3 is CASSQVDQETQYF. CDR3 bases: TGTGCCAGCAGCCAAGTTGACCAAGAGACCCAGTACTTC.

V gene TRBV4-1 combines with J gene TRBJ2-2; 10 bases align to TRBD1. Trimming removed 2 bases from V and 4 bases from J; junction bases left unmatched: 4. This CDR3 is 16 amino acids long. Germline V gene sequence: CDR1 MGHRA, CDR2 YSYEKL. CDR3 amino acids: CASSQRGQGGTGELFF. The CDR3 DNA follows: TGCGCCAGCAGCCAACGTGGACAGGGGGGCACCGGGGAGCTGTTTTTT.

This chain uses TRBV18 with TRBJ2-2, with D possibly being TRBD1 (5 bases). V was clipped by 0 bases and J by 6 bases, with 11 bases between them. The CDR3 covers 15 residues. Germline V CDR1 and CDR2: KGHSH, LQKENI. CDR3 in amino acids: CASSPPLEQAGELFF. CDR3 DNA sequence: TGTGCCAGCTCACCACCGCTCGAACAGGCCGGGGAGCTGTTTTTT.

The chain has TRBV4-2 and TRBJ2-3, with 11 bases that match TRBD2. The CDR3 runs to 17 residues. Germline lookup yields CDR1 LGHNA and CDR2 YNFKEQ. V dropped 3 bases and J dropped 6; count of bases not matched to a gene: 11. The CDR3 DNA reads TGTGCCAGCAGCCAGGCGATAGCGGGGGGGAATGGGGATACGCAGTATTTT. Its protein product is CASSQAIAGGNGDTQYF.

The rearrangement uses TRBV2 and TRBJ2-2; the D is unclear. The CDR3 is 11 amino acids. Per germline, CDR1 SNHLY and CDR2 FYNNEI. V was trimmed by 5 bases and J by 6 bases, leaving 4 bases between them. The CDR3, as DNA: TGTGCCAGCAGTTACGCCGGGGAGCTGTTTTTT. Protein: CASSYAGELFF.

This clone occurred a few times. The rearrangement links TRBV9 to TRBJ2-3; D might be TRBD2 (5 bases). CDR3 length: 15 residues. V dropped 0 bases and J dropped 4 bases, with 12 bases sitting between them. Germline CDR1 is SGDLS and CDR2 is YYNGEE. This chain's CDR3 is CASSVATKRADTQYF. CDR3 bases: TGTGCCAGCAGCGTAGCTACAAAGAGGGCAGATACGCAGTATTTT. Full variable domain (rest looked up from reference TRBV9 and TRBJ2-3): DSGVTQTPKHLITATGQRVTLRCSPRSGDLSVYWYQQSLDQGLQFLIQYYNGEERAKGNILERFSAQQFPDLHSELNLSSLELGDSALYFCASSVATKRADTQYFGPGTRLTVL.

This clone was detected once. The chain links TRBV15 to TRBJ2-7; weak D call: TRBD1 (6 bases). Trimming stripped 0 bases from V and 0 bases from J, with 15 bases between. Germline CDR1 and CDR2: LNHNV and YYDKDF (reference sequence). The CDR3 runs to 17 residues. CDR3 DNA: TGTGCCACCAGCAGAGAATCGCCAGGGGATAGCTCCTACGAGCAGTACTTC. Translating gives CATSRESPGDSSYEQYF.

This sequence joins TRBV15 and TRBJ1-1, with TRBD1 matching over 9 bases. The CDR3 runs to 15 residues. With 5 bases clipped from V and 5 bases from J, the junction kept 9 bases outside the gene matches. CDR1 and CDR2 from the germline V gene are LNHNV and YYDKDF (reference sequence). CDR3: CATSGAGTGKTEAFF. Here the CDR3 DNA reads TGTGCCACCAGCGGTGCCGGGACAGGGAAGACTGAAGCTTTCTTT.

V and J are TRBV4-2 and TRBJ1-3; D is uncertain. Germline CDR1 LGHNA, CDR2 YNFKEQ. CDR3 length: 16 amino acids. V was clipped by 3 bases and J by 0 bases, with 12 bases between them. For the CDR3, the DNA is TGTGCCAGCAGCCACGTCGCGACCCGCTCTGGAAACACCATATATTTT. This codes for CASSHVATRSGNTIYF.